This TCR beta chain was found in a study of blood T cells in healthy people across ages. Study-wide results and caveats: Across the age range, TCR beta diversity per million T cells fell in a roughly linear way. It was not known whether donors were CMV positive (a possible confounder of expanded clonotype changes).

The CDR3 is made up of 13 amino acids. Trimming left V 0 bases short and J 2 bases short, with 7 bases between. CDR1 and CDR2 from the germline V gene are DFQATT and SNEGSKA (reference sequence). A J-beta primer mix and a sample-barcoded 5' primer were used in a second PCR of roughly 6 to 11 cycles. TCRdb used MiXCR to reprocess the 5' RACE reads, holding one entry per CDR3 protein. The sample has 600,000 or so distinct CDR3 sequences, roughly 48% seen once. There are a few counts of this clonotype. Its antigen remains unknown. The source material was blood. The V gene is TRBV20-1, the J gene TRBJ1-2; D perhaps matches TRBD1 (6 bases). The receptor was derived from a man at least 80 years old in good health. The chain's CDR3 is CSARDTGNYGYTF. The DNA for the CDR3 is TGCAGTGCTAGAGATACAGGGAACTATGGCTACACCTTC.